The clone carrying this T cell receptor beta chain was seen ten or more times. Trimming took off 2 bases at V and 0 bases at J, with 11 bases between the two ends. CDR1 and CDR2 from the germline V gene are MNHEY and SVGAGI. This CDR3 comprises 16 residues. The entry originates in a study of T cells after yellow fever vaccination. TCRdb re-analysed the 5' RACE reads in MiXCR, keeping a single row per CDR3 protein. The sample lists approximately 170,000 distinct CDR3 sequences; 11% were seen once. The TCR originated in a man between 18 and 35 years old who received the YFV17D yellow fever vaccine. The V and J genes are TRBV6-5 and TRBJ2-1; D might be TRBD2 (5 bases). Source: CD8+ T cells sorted from PBMCs, taken 15 days after the yellow fever booster vaccination. CDR3 in amino acids: CASSYETGSSYNEQFF. CDR3 in DNA: TGTGCCAGCAGTTACGAGACGGGAAGCTCCTACAATGAGCAGTTCTTC.